A single sample is the source of the 4 T cell receptor beta chains below, sequenced in a study of PD-L1 blockade in urothelial cancer. Using immunoSEQ multiplex PCR, the repertoire was profiled, and TCRdb retains in-frame clones only, with some absent. In the table there are fewer than 35,000 clones, 65% to 90% of which are singletons. This specimen was PBMCs, taken around atezolizumab (anti-PD-L1) treatment. These receptors were obtained from a man aged 50 to 60 with urothelial cancer.

This clone is a singleton in its sample. The genes are TRBV18 and TRBJ2-7; 9 bases fit TRBD1. CDR1 KGHSH and CDR2 LQKENI come from the germline V gene. The CDR3 is made up of 16 amino acids. With 5 bases clipped from V and 0 bases from J, the junction kept 8 bases outside the gene matches. The DNA of the CDR3 is TGTGCCAGCTCATCAGCCGGGACAGGGCCCTCCTACGAGCAGTACGTC. It encodes CASSSAGTGPSYEQYV.

V usage is TRBV5-1 and J usage is TRBJ1-1, with D tentatively TRBD1 (6 bases). Trimming removed 5 bases at V and 1 base at J, with 9 bases between. CDR3 length equals 13 residues. The germline V gene has CDR1 SGHRS and CDR2 YFSETQ. The CDR3 DNA reads as TGCGCCAGCAGGGGGGCCGGGAACACTGAAGCTTTCTTT. Its protein product is CASRGAGNTEAFF.

J is TRBJ2-1 and V is TRBV19; D is undetermined. V dropped 3 bases and J dropped 1 base, with 10 bases sitting between them. CDR1 LNHDA and CDR2 SQIVND come from the germline V gene (reference sequence). The CDR3 loop spans 15 amino acids. The CDR3 DNA reads TGTGCCAGTAGTATTGATGGAGTTTCCTACAATGAGCAGTTCTTC. Amino acid sequence: CASSIDGVSYNEQFF.

The chain carries TRBV10-1 and TRBJ2-3; no reliable D call. The length of the CDR3 is 15 residues. Trimming pared 2 bases from V and 2 bases from J, leaving 11 bases between. Germline lookup yields CDR1 WNHNN and CDR2 SYGVQD (reference sequence). CDR3 sequence: CASSEAGRPTDTQYF. The CDR3 bases are TGCGCCAGCAGTGAGGCCGGCAGGCCCACAGATACGCAGTATTTT.